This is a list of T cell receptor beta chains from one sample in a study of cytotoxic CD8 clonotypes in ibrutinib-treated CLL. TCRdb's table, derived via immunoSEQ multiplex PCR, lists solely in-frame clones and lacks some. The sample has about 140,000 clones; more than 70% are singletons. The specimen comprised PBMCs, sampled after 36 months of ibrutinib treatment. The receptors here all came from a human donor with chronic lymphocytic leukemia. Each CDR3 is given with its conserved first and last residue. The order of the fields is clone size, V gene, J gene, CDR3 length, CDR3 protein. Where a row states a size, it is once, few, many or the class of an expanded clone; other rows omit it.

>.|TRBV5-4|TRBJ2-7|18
CASSRPGLAGVKSYEQYF
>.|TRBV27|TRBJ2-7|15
CASSAIAGGPYEQYF
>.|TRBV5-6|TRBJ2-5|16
CASNAPGALAQETQYF
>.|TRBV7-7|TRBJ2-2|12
CASRTGYGELFF
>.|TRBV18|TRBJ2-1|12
CASSGPVNEQFF
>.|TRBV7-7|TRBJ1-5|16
CASSLCVLGGDQPQHF
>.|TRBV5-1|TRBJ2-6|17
CASSLAAGSSGANVLTF
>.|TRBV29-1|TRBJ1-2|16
CSVFEEDGVGGYGYTF
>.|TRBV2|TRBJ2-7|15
CASSLILGRSYEQYF
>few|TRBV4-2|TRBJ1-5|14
CASSQDAGNQPQHF
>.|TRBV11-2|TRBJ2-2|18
CASSVLRASGARTGELFF
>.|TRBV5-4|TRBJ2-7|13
CASSLARDYEQYF
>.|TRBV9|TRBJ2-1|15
CASSELAAFYNEQFF
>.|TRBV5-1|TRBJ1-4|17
CASSFLHRDRANEKLFF
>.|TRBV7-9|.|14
CASSLGWGNYEQYF
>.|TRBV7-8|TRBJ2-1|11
CASSLGDEQFF
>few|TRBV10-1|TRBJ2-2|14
CASSTGFNTGELFF
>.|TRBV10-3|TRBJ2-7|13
CAIRGQGLHEQYF
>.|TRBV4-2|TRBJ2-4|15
CASSQDPQDANIQYF
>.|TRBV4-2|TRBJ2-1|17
CASSPNSWFFGSNEQFF
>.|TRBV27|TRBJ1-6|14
CASSWQGLESPLHF
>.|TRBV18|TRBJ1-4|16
CASSPPSWTNNEKLFF
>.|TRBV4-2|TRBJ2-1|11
CASSQGDEQFF
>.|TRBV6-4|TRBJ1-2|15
CASSQELGRGYGYTF
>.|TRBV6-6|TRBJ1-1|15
CASRLTGGTGTEAFF
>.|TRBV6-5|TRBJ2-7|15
CASSYSGSGGYEQYF
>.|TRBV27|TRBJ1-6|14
CASCPGVGNSPLHF
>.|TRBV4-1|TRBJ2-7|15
CASSQAGTIRNEQYF
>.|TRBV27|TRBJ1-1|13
CASSFRGIGEAFF
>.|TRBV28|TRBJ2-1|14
CASSSGGYYNEQFF
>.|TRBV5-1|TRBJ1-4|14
CASRSGTPNEKLFF
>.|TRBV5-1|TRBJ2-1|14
CASSFTAGQNEQFF
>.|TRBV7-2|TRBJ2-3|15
CASTLGVAGADTQYF
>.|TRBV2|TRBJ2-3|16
CASSNQGYRVGDTQYF
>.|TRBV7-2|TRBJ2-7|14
CASSLGWGAYEQYF
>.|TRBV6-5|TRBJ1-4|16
CASSYSIRGGNEKLFF
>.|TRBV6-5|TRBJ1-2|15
CASSYFRELSYGYTF
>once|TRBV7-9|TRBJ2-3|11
CASSLGSPRGF